This passage covers 13 T cell receptor beta chains from one sample sequenced in a study of blood T cell repertoires in COVID-19. Libraries were prepared by immunoSEQ multiplex PCR; TCRdb keeps only in-frame clonotypes and omits some of them. The table lists around 88,000 clones, 90% of them singletons. The sequenced material came from peripheral blood. These receptors were obtained from a man between 60 and 75 years old with acute or convalescent COVID-19.

The chain couples TRBV19 to TRBJ2-2, with 9 bases identical to TRBD1. The germline V gene encodes CDR1 LNHDA and CDR2 SQIVND (reference sequence). The ends lost 6 bases at V and 4 bases at J; junction bases unmatched: 15. The CDR3 has 18 residues. DNA of the CDR3: TGTGCCAGTAGGGGAGTACTTCCGGGACAGGGTAGCACCGGGGAGCTGTTTTTT. Protein product: CASRGVLPGQGSTGELFF.

The V call is TRBV28, the J call TRBJ1-1, with 10 bases identical to TRBD1. CDR1 is MDHEN, CDR2 SYDVKM, per germline. The CDR3 is 16 residues long. V shed 0 bases, J shed 2 bases, and the junction held 3 bases outside the gene matches. The CDR3 region is CASSLWGTGANTEAFF. The DNA for the CDR3 is TGTGCCAGCAGTTTATGGGGGACAGGGGCCAACACTGAAGCTTTCTTT.

Only one count was recorded for this clone. The rearrangement uses TRBV19 and TRBJ1-5; possibly TRBD1 for D (5 bases). Between the trimmed V and J ends, which lost 3 bases and 4 bases, there was a span of 7 bases. Germline assignment: CDR1 LNHDA and CDR2 SQIVND (reference sequence). The CDR3 contains 13 residues. DNA for the CDR3: TGTGCCAGTAGTATTGGGACTAATCAGCCCCAGCATTTT. Its protein product is CASSIGTNQPQHF. The full variable domain, its missing parts supplied by reference TRBV19 and TRBJ1-5, is DGGITQSPKYLFRKEGQNVTLSCEQNLNHDAMYWYRQDPGQGLRLIYYSQIVNDFQKGDIAEGYSVSREKKESFPLTVTSAQKNPTAFYLCASSIGTNQPQHFGDGTRLSIL.

The chain recombines TRBV11-2 with TRBJ1-6; 7 bases fit TRBD1. V shed 1 base and J 13 bases; nucleotides not matched to a gene: 10. Germline V gene sequence: CDR1 SGHAT, CDR2 FQNNGV. The CDR3 consists of 15 residues. Written as DNA, the CDR3 is TGTGCCAGCAGCTTAGGAGCACAGGGGATCTTGCCCCTCCACTTT. Its protein product is CASSLGAQGILPLHF. Combining the CDR3 with reference TRBV11-2 and TRBJ1-6 gives the whole variable domain EAGVAQSPRYKIIEKRQSVAFWCNPISGHATLYWYQQILGQGPKLLIQFQNNGVVDDSQLPKDRFSAERLKGVDSTLKIQPAKLEDSAVYLCASSLGAQGILPLHFGNGTRLTVT.

V usage is TRBV7-9 and J usage is TRBJ1-1; perhaps TRBD1 as D (5 bases). V was cut by 5 bases and J by 7 bases, with 20 bases left in between. The CDR3 is 15 residues long. The germline CDR1 and CDR2 sequences are SEHNR and FQNEAQ (reference sequence). DNA for the CDR3: TGTGCCAGCAGCCCCCCACCAGGGCCCTCTATTGAAGCTTTCTTT. Amino acids: CASSPPPGPSIEAFF. The whole variable domain, remainder taken from reference TRBV7-9 and TRBJ1-1, is DTGVSQNPRHKITKRGQNVTFRCDPISEHNRLYWYRQTLGQGPEFLTYFQNEAQLEKSRLLSDRFSAERPKGSFSTLEIQRTEQGDSAMYLCASSPPPGPSIEAFFGQGTRLTVV.

The chain joins TRBV27 to TRBJ2-7; TRBD2 matches at 11 bases. CDR3 length: 16 amino acids. The germline V gene has CDR1 MNHEY and CDR2 SMNVEV (reference sequence). Germline trimming cut 5 bases from V and 4 bases from J; bases unmatched to any gene: 10. In nucleotides, the CDR3 is TGTGCCAGCAGTCCGAGGGCCGGGACTAGCGGATACGAGCAGTACTTC. It translates to CASSPRAGTSGYEQYF.

This clone is a singleton in its sample. The V gene is TRBV28, the J gene TRBJ2-1, with a weak D call TRBD2 (5 bases). With 7 bases removed from V and 0 bases from J, the gap between germline ends came to 16 bases. The germline CDR1 and CDR2 sequences are MDHEN and SYDVKM. This CDR3 has 16 amino acids. The CDR3 region has the DNA TGTGCCAGCACCTCAAGGGAGCTAAGCTCCTACAATGAGCAGTTCTTC. This sequence encodes CASTSRELSSYNEQFF. Together with reference TRBV28 and TRBJ2-1, the CDR3 gives the full variable domain: DVKVTQSSRYLVKRTGEKVFLECVQDMDHENMFWYRQDPGLGLRLIYFSYDVKMKEKGDIPEGYSVSREKKERFSLILESASTNQTSMYLCASTSRELSSYNEQFFGPGTRLTVL.

The rearrangement uses TRBV15 and TRBJ1-4; maybe TRBD1 (5 bases). This CDR3 is 16 amino acids long. Per germline, CDR1 LNHNV and CDR2 YYDKDF (reference sequence). V lost 4 bases and J lost 3, with 15 bases in between. The CDR3 loop reads CATSTLGGRANEKLFF. The DNA for the CDR3 is TGTGCCACCAGCACCCTGGGGGGAAGGGCTAATGAAAAACTGTTTTTT.

The chain is built from TRBV5-6 and TRBJ2-3; D gene ambiguous. Trimming removed 0 bases from V and 2 bases from J, with 7 bases in between. The CDR3 totals 14 residues. Per the germline V gene, CDR1 is SGHDT and CDR2 is YYEEEE. The DNA for the CDR3 is TGTGCCAGCAGCTTGGGGCTCGTCACAGATACGCAGTATTTT. Its translation is CASSLGLVTDTQYF.

This clone has a single count. The chain combines TRBV4-1 with TRBJ2-5; D ambiguous. The CDR3 extends over 15 amino acids. The germline gives CDR1 MGHRA, CDR2 YSYEKL. V was pared by 2 bases and J by 0 bases, with 10 bases between. CDR3 region: CASSQMASYQETQYF. The CDR3, as DNA: TGCGCCAGCAGCCAAATGGCTTCGTACCAAGAGACCCAGTACTTC.

The gene calls are TRBV18 and TRBJ2-1, with TRBD2 identical over 12 bases. The germline gives CDR1 KGHSH, CDR2 LQKENI. This CDR3 comprises 18 residues. After removal of 2 bases from V and 3 bases from J, the junction contained 8 bases not matched to a gene. This chain's CDR3 is CASSPAASGRGIYNEQFF. CDR3 nucleotides: TGTGCCAGCTCACCAGCGGCTAGCGGGAGGGGTATCTACAATGAGCAGTTCTTC.

The chain has TRBV15 and TRBJ1-1, with TRBD1 as a possible D gene (6 bases). V was trimmed by 4 bases and J by 7 bases, leaving 16 bases between them. Germline values: CDR1 LNHNV, CDR2 YYDKDF (reference sequence). The CDR3 has 14 residues. CDR3 in DNA: TGTGCCACCAGCACGAGCCCGAGGGGGAATGAAGCTTTCTTT. Its protein product is CATSTSPRGNEAFF.

This chain uses TRBV19 with TRBJ1-1, with 8 bases that match TRBD1. CDR1 is LNHDA, CDR2 SQIVND, per germline (reference sequence). This CDR3 is 14 amino acids long. V shed 6 bases and J 1 base; nucleotides not matched to a gene: 4. Here the CDR3 reads CASSRQGKNTEAFF. The CDR3 nucleotides are TGTGCCAGTAGCCGACAGGGGAAGAACACTGAAGCTTTCTTT. Full variable domain (outside the CDR3, taken from reference TRBV19 and TRBJ1-1): DGGITQSPKYLFRKEGQNVTLSCEQNLNHDAMYWYRQDPGQGLRLIYYSQIVNDFQKGDIAEGYSVSREKKESFPLTVTSAQKNPTAFYLCASSRQGKNTEAFFGQGTRLTVV.